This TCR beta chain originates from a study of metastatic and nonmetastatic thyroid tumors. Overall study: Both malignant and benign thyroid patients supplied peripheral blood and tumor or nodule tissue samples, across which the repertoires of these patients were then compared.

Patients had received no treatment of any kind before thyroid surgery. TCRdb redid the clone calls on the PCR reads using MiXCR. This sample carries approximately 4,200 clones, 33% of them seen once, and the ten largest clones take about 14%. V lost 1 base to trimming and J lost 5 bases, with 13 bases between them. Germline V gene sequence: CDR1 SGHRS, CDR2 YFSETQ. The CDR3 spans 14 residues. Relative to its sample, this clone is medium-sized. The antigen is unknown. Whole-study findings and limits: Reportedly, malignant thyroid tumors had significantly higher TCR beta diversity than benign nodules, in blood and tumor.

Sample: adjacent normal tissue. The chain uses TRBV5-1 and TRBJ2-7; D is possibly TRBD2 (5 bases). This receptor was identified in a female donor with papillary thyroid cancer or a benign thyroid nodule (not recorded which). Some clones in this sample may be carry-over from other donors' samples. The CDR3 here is CASSLIGGRDEQYF. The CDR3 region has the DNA TGCGCCAGCAGCTTGATCGGAGGCCGCGACGAGCAGTACTTC.